The 26 T cell receptor beta chains reported below all come from one sample, sequenced in a study of long-term antiretroviral therapy in people with HIV. immunoSEQ v3.0 was run at survey level. Profiled with immunoSEQ multiplex PCR; TCRdb holds only in-frame clones, not every one. The sample holds around 19,000 clones; roughly 75% are singletons and the top ten take around 13%. Sequenced material: unsorted PBMCs, taken 2.9 years after starting antiretroviral therapy. The receptors shown here come from a woman in her twenties or thirties with HIV.

The chain is built from TRBV25-1 and TRBJ1-5; D is ambiguous. In germline, CDR1 is MGHDK, CDR2 SYGVNS. This CDR3 spans 14 amino acids. The germline V and J ends were trimmed by 3 bases and 5 bases, with 11 bases remaining between them. The CDR3 DNA sequence: TGTGCCAGCAGTGAGGGAGGGTGGGATCAGCCCCAGCATTTT. It codes for CASSEGGWDQPQHF.

In this sample, this clone turned up a few times. Written as DNA, the CDR3 is TGTGCCAGCAGCTTACCACGACTTTCCTACGAGCAGTACTTC. Translated: CASSLPRLSYEQYF. V and J are TRBV7-2 and TRBJ2-7; D uncertain. Per the germline V gene, CDR1 is SGHTA and CDR2 is FQGNSA. The CDR3 is 14 amino acids. The ends were cut back, 2 bases at V and 1 base at J, with 9 bases in the middle.

As regards this clone: The junction departs from germline at one end; a sequencing error may be responsible. The chain links TRBV4-1 to TRBJ2-3; D is tentatively TRBD1 or TRBD2 (6 bases each). Germline assignment: CDR1 MGHRA and CDR2 YSYEKL. The CDR3 consists of 13 residues. The CDR3 spells CASSLLGGPRRDF. CDR3 nucleotides: TGCGCCAGCAGCCTGCTGGGGGGCCCCCGTCGGGATTTT.

The CDR3 DNA reads TGTGCCAGCAGCGTAGGGACGAAGGGCGATGAGCAGTTCTTC. Translation gives CASSVGTKGDEQFF. The V call is TRBV9, the J call TRBJ2-1; D is uncertain. CDR3 length: 14 residues. Trimming cost V 0 bases and J 8 bases, with 12 bases left between them. CDR1 SGDLS and CDR2 YYNGEE come from the germline V gene.

The chain employs TRBV7-9 and TRBJ1-5; a possible D gene is TRBD1 (5 bases). V was shortened by 4 bases and J by 7 bases, with 17 bases between the two germline ends. The germline gives CDR1 SEHNR, CDR2 FQNEAQ (reference sequence). The CDR3 contains 15 residues. The chain's CDR3 is CASSSTTAFGQPQHF. For the CDR3, the DNA is TGTGCCAGCAGCTCTACGACAGCCTTTGGGCAGCCCCAGCATTTT.

The chain has TRBV30 and TRBJ1-5; D uncertain. This CDR3 region has 11 residues. Trimming shortened V by 5 bases and J by 5 bases, and 7 bases separated the two germline ends. Germline V gene sequence: CDR1 GTSNPN, CDR2 SVGIG (reference sequence). The CDR3 DNA reads as TGTGCCTGGGGGCAGGATCAGCCCCAGCATTTT. Encoded protein: CAWGQDQPQHF.

The chain uses TRBV9 and TRBJ1-3; 7 nucleotides line up with TRBD1. The CDR3 length is 16 residues. CDR1 is SGDLS, CDR2 YYNGEE, per germline. The J segment lost 0 bases and the V segment lost 3 bases, leaving 6 bases of the junction unmatched. The CDR3 DNA is TGTGCCAGCAGCGGTAAACGGGACAGCTCTGGAAACACCATATATTTT. As protein: CASSGKRDSSGNTIYF.

The chain carries TRBV7-9 and TRBJ2-7, with 9 bases that match TRBD1. Germline CDR1 and CDR2: SEHNR and FQNEAQ (reference sequence). J gave up 5 bases and V 3 bases, and 17 bases lay outside the gene matches. This CDR3 comprises 18 residues. The CDR3 here is CASSLTGGISPNRNEQYV. The CDR3 bases are TGTGCCAGCAGCTTGACAGGGGGGATCTCTCCCAACCGGAACGAGCAGTACGTC.

This clone was observed a single time. As DNA, the CDR3 is TGTGCCTGGAGTGTCCCTACTAGCGGGGGGGCCGGTGAGCAGTTCTTC. Amino acids: CAWSVPTSGGAGEQFF. The V call is TRBV30, the J call TRBJ2-1; 13 bases are shared with TRBD2. Losses at the gene ends were 0 bases for V and 9 bases for J; bases not matched to a gene: 8. The CDR3 is 16 amino acids. The germline CDR1 and CDR2 sequences are GTSNPN and SVGIG (reference sequence).

This clone was detected a few times. This chain uses TRBV7-2 with TRBJ1-6, with 8 bases matching TRBD1. The germline CDR1 and CDR2 sequences are SGHTA and FQGNSA. V trimming: 4 bases; J trimming: 12 bases; junction bases outside the gene matches: 5. The CDR3 is 13 residues long. The CDR3 region is CASSSDRVRPLHF. CDR3 DNA: TGTGCCAGCAGCTCGGACAGGGTTCGACCCCTCCACTTT.

The chain uses TRBV4-1 and TRBJ2-1; D gene ambiguous. The germline CDR1 and CDR2 sequences are MGHRA and YSYEKL. V was pared by 0 bases and J by 9 bases, with 12 bases between. The CDR3 length is 14 residues. The CDR3 is CASSQDVLGGEQFF. The DNA of the CDR3 is TGCGCCAGCAGCCAAGATGTACTGGGTGGTGAGCAGTTCTTC.

The chain couples TRBV30 to TRBJ1-5, with D uncertain. The ends were cut back, 3 bases at V and 3 bases at J, with 9 bases in the middle. Germline V gene data show CDR1 as GTSNPN and CDR2 as SVGIG (reference sequence). The CDR3 runs to 13 residues. The CDR3, as DNA: TGTGCCTGGAGCTCAGGTTACAATCAGCCCCAGCATTTT. Protein product: CAWSSGYNQPQHF.

V usage is TRBV14 and J usage is TRBJ2-7, with 7 bases fitting TRBD2. J lost 6 bases, V lost 1 base, and 6 bases had no gene match. The length of the CDR3 is 14 residues. Germline-derived CDR1 and CDR2 are SGHDN and FVKESK. The DNA for the CDR3 is TGTGCCAGCAGCCAAGTCCCGGGACTAAGCGAGCAGTACGTC. Translating gives CASSQVPGLSEQYV.

The chain joins TRBV2 to TRBJ2-5, with D unclear. V was clipped by 4 bases and J by 4 bases, with 1 base between them. CDR1 and CDR2 (germline): SNHLY, FYNNEI. CDR3 length: 10 residues. The CDR3 DNA follows: TGTGCCAGCAGTGGAGAGACCCAGTACTTC. Residues: CASSGETQYF.

The V and J genes are TRBV7-8 and TRBJ1-2; weak D call: TRBD1 (5 bases). V was trimmed by 1 base and J by 6 bases, leaving 12 bases between them. Germline lookup yields CDR1 SGHVS and CDR2 FQNEAQ. The CDR3 contains 14 residues. In DNA form, the CDR3 reads TGTGCCAGCAGCTTAGGAGGGGTCAGCGATGGCTACACCTTC. Its protein product is CASSLGGVSDGYTF.

This sequence joins TRBV4-1 and TRBJ2-5; the match to TRBD2 covers 8 bases. The germline V gene has CDR1 MGHRA and CDR2 YSYEKL. The CDR3 has 13 amino acids. V gave up 6 bases and J gave up 5 bases; unmatched junction bases: 5. CDR3 sequence reads: CASSRGGRETQYF. The CDR3 DNA is TGCGCCAGCAGTCGGGGGGGCCGTGAGACCCAGTACTTC.

The chain is built from TRBV6-5 and TRBJ1-1, with 8 bases lining up with TRBD1. Germline-derived CDR1 and CDR2 are MNHEY and SVGAGI. The ends lost 6 bases at V and 2 bases at J; junction bases unmatched: 5. The CDR3 has 14 residues. Here the CDR3 reads CASSFDRGNTEAFF. In nucleotides, the CDR3 is TGTGCCAGCAGCTTCGACAGGGGCAACACTGAAGCTTTCTTT.

The chain employs TRBV6-5 and TRBJ2-1, with 13 bases lining up with TRBD2. The germline gives CDR1 MNHEY, CDR2 SVGAGI. CDR3 size: 15 residues. With V trimmed by 5 bases and J by 7 bases, 5 bases remained unmatched. The CDR3 region has the DNA TGTGCCAGCAGTCCAACTAGCGGGGGGGCGAATGAGCAGTTCTTC. Its translation is CASSPTSGGANEQFF.

This rearrangement joins TRBV7-9 to TRBJ1-1; D gene uncertain. The CDR3 sequence is 18 residues long. V was cut by 4 bases and J by 0 bases, with 21 bases left in between. Germline CDR1 is SEHNR and CDR2 is FQNEAQ (reference sequence). The CDR3 is CASSSSSQGILMNTEAFF. In DNA, the CDR3 is TGTGCCAGCAGCTCTTCGTCCCAAGGGATATTAATGAACACTGAAGCTTTCTTT.

The genes are TRBV29-1 and TRBJ1-1; D is uncertain. V lost 5 bases, J lost 3 bases, and 7 bases lay in between. The germline gives CDR1 SQVTM, CDR2 ANQGSEA. The CDR3 is made up of 11 amino acids. CDR3: CSVTPYTEAFF. CDR3 nucleotides: TGCAGCGTTACTCCCTACACTGAAGCTTTCTTT.

This clone was observed a handful of times. V gene TRBV10-2 combines with J gene TRBJ2-1; D is perhaps TRBD1 (6 bases). V lost 3 bases to trimming and J lost 9 bases, with 12 bases between them. CDR3 size: 13 residues. Germline CDR1 and CDR2: WSHSY and SAAADI. Written as DNA, the CDR3 is TGCGCCAGCAGTGAACGACAGGACTTTGAGCAGTTCTTC. Its translation: CASSERQDFEQFF.

The chain couples TRBV6-5 to TRBJ2-1; D gene unclear. V lost 0 bases to trimming and J lost 5 bases, with 11 bases between them. From germline, CDR1 is MNHEY and CDR2 SVGAGI. The length of the CDR3 is 15 residues. This CDR3 is CASSYSVRTNNEQFF. The CDR3, as DNA: TGTGCCAGCAGTTACTCGGTACGAACAAACAATGAGCAGTTCTTC.

The chain combines TRBV4-1 with TRBJ1-4, with D perhaps matching TRBD1 (6 bases). The length of the CDR3 is 18 residues. From germline, CDR1 is MGHRA and CDR2 YSYEKL. V was trimmed by 0 bases and J by 7 bases, leaving 21 bases between them. The CDR3 coding sequence is TGCGCCAGCAGCCAAGATCAGCTGACAGGTCTCCGGGGTGAAAAACTGTTTTTT. This encodes CASSQDQLTGLRGEKLFF.

This chain joins TRBV11-3 and TRBJ1-6; D perhaps matches TRBD1 (5 bases). The V gene lost 3 bases and the J gene lost 5 bases, with 8 bases spanning the gap. This CDR3 region has 14 residues. Germline CDR1 is SGHNT and CDR2 is YENEEA. CDR3 nucleotides: TGTGCCAGCAGCTTCGACAGCAATAATTCACCCCTCCACTTT. It yields the protein CASSFDSNNSPLHF.

The J gene is TRBJ1-2, the V gene TRBV19, with 7 bases matching TRBD1. V lost 5 bases and J lost 4; bases outside the gene matches: 4. Per germline, CDR1 LNHDA and CDR2 SQIVND (reference sequence). The CDR3 runs to 13 residues. The CDR3 nucleotides are TGTGCCAGTAGTGAGACAGGGTCCTATGGCTACACCTTC. Its translation is CASSETGSYGYTF.

The chain links TRBV6-5 to TRBJ2-2, with no clear D. Germline V lookup: CDR1 MNHEY, CDR2 SVGAGI. This CDR3 has 15 amino acids. V lost 0 bases, J lost 4 bases, and 9 bases lay in between. The chain's CDR3 is CASSYSTGFTGELFF. Written as DNA, the CDR3 is TGTGCCAGCAGTTACTCTACCGGGTTCACCGGGGAGCTGTTTTTT.